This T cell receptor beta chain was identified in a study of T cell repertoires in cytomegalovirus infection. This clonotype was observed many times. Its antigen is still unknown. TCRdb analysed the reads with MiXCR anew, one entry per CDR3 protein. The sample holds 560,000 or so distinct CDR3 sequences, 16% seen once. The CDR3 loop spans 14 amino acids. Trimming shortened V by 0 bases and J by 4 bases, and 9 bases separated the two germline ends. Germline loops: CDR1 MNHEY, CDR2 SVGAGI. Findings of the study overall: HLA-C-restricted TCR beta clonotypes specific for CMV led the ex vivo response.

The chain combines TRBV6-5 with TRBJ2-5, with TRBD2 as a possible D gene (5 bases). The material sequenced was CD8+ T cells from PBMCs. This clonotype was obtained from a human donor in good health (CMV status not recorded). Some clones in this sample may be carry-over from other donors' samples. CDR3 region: CASSYSGIRETQYF. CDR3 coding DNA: TGTGCCAGCAGTTACTCCGGGATCCGAGAGACCCAGTACTTC.